What follows are 8 T cell receptor beta chains derived from one specimen sequenced in a study of early T cells in non-severe SARS-CoV-2 infection. TCRdb processed the 5' RACE reads anew with MiXCR; each CDR3 protein has one entry. The sample shows over 60,000 distinct CDR3 sequences, 9.5% to 15% of them seen only once. The starting material was whole blood, obtained at baseline. These receptors originate from an adult who was a healthcare worker with PCR-confirmed SARS-CoV-2 infection or an uninfected control (not recorded which).

This clonotype was picked up a small number of times. J is TRBJ1-6 and V is TRBV5-4, with D unclear. Germline assignment: CDR1 SGHNT and CDR2 YYREEE (reference sequence). The CDR3 length is 11 residues. The V and J ends lost 3 bases and 14 bases respectively, with 9 bases between them. As DNA, the CDR3 is TGTGCCAGCAGCTGGGAGGGAACCCTCCACTTT. Its translation is CASSWEGTLHF.

This chain uses TRBV5-1 with TRBJ2-7; the D gene is possibly TRBD1 (5 bases). The CDR3 contains 15 residues. Deletions cut 1 base from V and 0 bases from J, with 11 bases between. CDR1 is SGHRS, CDR2 YFSETQ, per germline. The CDR3, as DNA: TGCGCCAGCAGCTTGCAAAGGACAAGCTCCTACGAGCAGTACTTC. Translated: CASSLQRTSSYEQYF.

J is TRBJ2-7 and V is TRBV20-1, with 8 bases matching TRBD2. CDR3 length: 13 amino acids. V shed 6 bases and J 2 bases; nucleotides not matched to a gene: 6. CDR1 is DFQATT, CDR2 SNEGSKA, per germline (reference sequence). The chain's CDR3 is CSACGGPPYEQYF. As DNA, the CDR3 is TGCAGTGCATGCGGGGGGCCGCCCTACGAGCAGTACTTC.

Ten or more counts support this clonotype. V gene TRBV4-1 combines with J gene TRBJ2-1, with TRBD1 matching 8 bases. CDR3 length: 16 residues. Germline V gene data show CDR1 as MGHRA and CDR2 as YSYEKL. Trimming took 3 bases from V and 5 from J; bases not matched to a gene: 9. The chain's CDR3 is CASSQLLRGRDNEQFF. The CDR3 nucleotides read TGCGCCAGCAGCCAGTTGCTCAGGGGGCGCGACAATGAGCAGTTCTTC.

This clonotype was picked up many times. The rearrangement joins TRBV14 to TRBJ1-1; D is undetermined. The CDR3 is 14 residues long. V shed 2 bases and J shed 10 bases, with 17 bases lying between them. CDR1 is SGHDN, CDR2 FVKESK, per germline. CDR3: CASSQPIEPRIAFF. The CDR3 nucleotides read TGTGCCAGCAGCCAACCGATCGAGCCCCGGATAGCTTTCTTT.

This clonotype was picked up a small number of times. The rearrangement uses TRBV27 and TRBJ1-6; tentatively, D is TRBD1 (5 bases). V was trimmed by 6 bases and J by 0 bases, leaving 18 bases between them. Germline loops: CDR1 MNHEY, CDR2 SMNVEV (reference sequence). CDR3 size: 18 residues. The CDR3 DNA reads as TGTGCCAGCAGACCGGGACTCCCGCGGGGCTCCTATAATTCACCCCTCCACTTT. Translated: CASRPGLPRGSYNSPLHF.

The chain employs TRBV7-2 and TRBJ1-1, with a possible D match to TRBD1 (5 bases). The ends were cut back, 4 bases at V and 11 bases at J, with 14 bases in the middle. Germline-derived CDR1 and CDR2 are SGHTA and FQGNSA. The CDR3 is made up of 12 amino acids. CDR3 sequence reads: CASSSDSGVAFF. DNA for the CDR3: TGTGCCAGCAGCTCAGACTCGGGGGTGGCTTTCTTT.

At least ten counts were recorded for this clonotype. The chain links TRBV6-6 to TRBJ1-1; weak D call: TRBD1 (5 bases). V was clipped by 8 bases and J by 3 bases, with 19 bases between them. CDR1 is MNHNY, CDR2 SVGAGI, per germline (reference sequence). This CDR3 has 15 residues. The CDR3 loop reads CASCPSGGGDTEAFF. DNA of the CDR3: TGTGCCAGCTGCCCCTCGGGGGGGGGAGACACTGAAGCTTTCTTT.